The rows below give T cell receptor beta chains drawn from one sample of a study of PD-L1 blockade in urothelial cancer. TCRdb's copy holds only in-frame clones and misses some; the assay was immunoSEQ multiplex PCR. The sample lists roughly 90,000 clones, more than 85% seen once, with roughly 9.4% in the top ten. The sample consisted of PBMCs, taken around atezolizumab (anti-PD-L1) treatment. The receptors were sampled from a man aged 55 to 70 with urothelial cancer. Both conserved end residues are part of each CDR3. D genes are given only for firm matches. The size entry is marked missing in some rows and otherwise reads once, few, many or a size class.

D,V,J,length,size,CDR3,DNA
TRBD1,TRBV19,TRBJ1-2,13,NA,CASRRQGAGGYTF,TGTGCCAGTAGGAGACAGGGGGCCGGCGGCTACACCTTC
TRBD1,TRBV7-9,TRBJ2-1,15,NA,CASSDQGAGYNEQFF,TGTGCCAGCAGCGATCAGGGGGCAGGCTACAATGAGCAGTTCTTC
TRBD2,TRBV6-5,TRBJ2-2,16,NA,CASSYFSGGRDGELFF,TGTGCCAGCAGTTACTTTAGCGGGGGCCGCGACGGGGAGCTGTTTTTT
TRBD1,TRBV7-2,TRBJ2-7,15,NA,CASSTYGTGLGEQYF,TGTGCCAGCAGCACCTACGGGACAGGGCTGGGCGAGCAGTACTTC
TRBD1,TRBV27,TRBJ1-5,17,NA,CASSSRTGWNNNQPQHF,TGTGCCAGCAGCTCTCGGACAGGGTGGAATAACAATCAGCCCCAGCATTTT
TRBD2,TRBV6-5,TRBJ2-7,14,NA,CASSYSGSTNEQYF,TGTGCCAGCAGTTATAGCGGGAGTACGAACGAGCAGTACTTC
NA,TRBV15,TRBJ2-5,15,NA,CATSRGVGGLETQYF,TGTGCCACCAGCAGAGGTGTCGGGGGATTGGAGACCCAGTACTTC
TRBD2,TRBV5-4,TRBJ2-7,16,NA,CASSSIRSGSSYEQYF,TGTGCCAGCAGTTCCATCAGAAGCGGGAGCTCCTACGAGCAGTACTTC
TRBD1,TRBV6-1,TRBJ2-2,15,once,CASTQDRANTGELFF,TGTGCCAGCACACAAGACAGGGCTAACACCGGGGAGCTGTTTTTT
TRBD2,TRBV5-1,TRBJ2-1,18,NA,CASSLAGTSGSVGNEQFF,TGCGCCAGCAGCTTGGCCGGGACTAGCGGGAGTGTCGGGAATGAGCAGTTCTTC
NA,TRBV25-1,TRBJ1-6,16,NA,CASSDSAGIRNSPLHF,TGTGCCAGCAGCGACAGCGCGGGGATACGGAATTCACCCCTCCACTTT
TRBD1,TRBV18,TRBJ2-7,14,NA,CASSQDRTYYEQYF,TGTGCCAGCTCACAGGACAGGACCTACTACGAGCAGTACTTC
TRBD1,TRBV19,TRBJ1-1,15,NA,CASSPGTGLNTEAFF,TGTGCCAGTAGTCCCGGGACAGGGCTGAACACTGAAGCTTTCTTT
TRBD1,TRBV7-6,TRBJ2-6,17,NA,CASSPGQGTSGANVLTF,TGTGCCAGCAGCCCGGGACAGGGTACCTCTGGGGCCAACGTCCTGACTTTC
TRBD1,TRBV13,TRBJ1-1,17,once,CASSLGGDSGGTTEAFF,TGTGCCAGCAGCTTAGGGGGGGACAGTGGGGGGACCACAGAAGCTTTCTTT
TRBD1,TRBV5-1,TRBJ2-7,12,NA,CASRQGAGEQYF,TGCGCCAGCAGGCAGGGGGCAGGGGAGCAGTACTTC
TRBD1,TRBV4-2,TRBJ2-4,17,NA,CASSQGTGPLAKNIQYF,TGTGCCAGCAGCCAAGGGACAGGTCCCCTAGCCAAAAACATTCAGTACTTC
TRBD1,TRBV19,TRBJ1-2,14,NA,CASSITQGQYGYTF,TGTGCCAGTAGTATAACTCAGGGACAGTATGGCTACACCTTC
NA,TRBV27,TRBJ2-7,15,NA,CASSLGGAISYEQYF,TGTGCCAGCAGTCTCGGCGGGGCGATCTCCTACGAGCAGTACTTC
NA,TRBV5-3,TRBJ2-7,12,NA,CARSTVGYEQYF,TGTGCCAGAAGCACCGTCGGCTACGAGCAGTACTTC
TRBD1,TRBV5-1,TRBJ1-4,14,few,CASSFGTGNEKLFF,TGCGCCAGCAGCTTTGGGACAGGGAACGAAAAACTGTTTTTT
NA,TRBV10-1,TRBJ2-2,14,NA,CASRQGRDTGELFF,TGCGCCAGCAGACAGGGTAGGGACACCGGGGAGCTGTTTTTT
TRBD1,TRBV11-2,TRBJ1-4,14,once,CASSRGQGSEKLFF,TGTGCCAGCAGCCGAGGACAGGGGAGTGAAAAACTGTTTTTT
NA,TRBV29-1,TRBJ1-5,11,NA,CSVEDGGPQHF,TGCAGCGTTGAAGACGGGGGGCCCCAGCATTTT
NA,TRBV7-3,TRBJ2-2,13,NA,CASSFSNTGELFF,TGTGCCAGCAGCTTCTCGAACACCGGGGAGCTGTTTTTT
NA,TRBV11-2,TRBJ2-3,13,NA,CASSLDLADTQYF,TGTGCCAGCAGCTTAGACCTAGCAGATACGCAGTATTTT
NA,TRBV19,TRBJ2-7,19,NA,CASSIAPRGGYTIYHEQYF,TGTGCCAGTAGTATAGCACCCAGAGGAGGATATACCATTTACCACGAGCAGTACTTC
NA,TRBV7-8,TRBJ2-5,14,NA,CASRTTGFQETQYF,TGTGCCAGCAGAACCACAGGTTTCCAAGAGACCCAGTACTTC
NA,TRBV28,TRBJ2-2,16,NA,CASRPLVGGQIGELFF,TGTGCCAGCAGGCCTCTGGTGGGGGGGCAGATCGGGGAGCTGTTTTTT
TRBD2,TRBV5-6,TRBJ2-5,13,NA,CASSSGTGETQYF,TGTGCCAGCAGCAGCGGGACTGGGGAGACCCAGTACTTC
TRBD1,TRBV18,TRBJ2-7,15,NA,CASSPYRDRWSEQYF,TGTGCCAGCTCACCATACCGGGACAGGTGGAGCGAGCAGTACTTC
TRBD1,TRBV29-1,TRBJ1-2,13,NA,CSAGGTGGLGYTF,TGCAGCGCCGGCGGGACAGGGGGTCTTGGCTACACCTTC
NA,TRBV6-6,TRBJ2-5,13,NA,CASSIIGGETQYF,TGTGCCAGCAGTATAATAGGAGGGGAGACCCAGTACTTC
NA,TRBV5-1,TRBJ2-5,14,once,CASSPGTTKETQYF,TGCGCCAGCAGTCCCGGGACAACTAAGGAGACCCAGTACTTC
NA,TRBV30,TRBJ2-7,13,NA,CAWSLRSNGEQYF,TGTGCCTGGAGCCTGCGGTCTAACGGCGAGCAGTACTTC
NA,TRBV18,TRBJ2-1,12,few,CASSPKEGAQFF,TGTGCCAGCTCACCAAAAGAGGGTGCGCAGTTCTTC
NA,TRBV11-2,TRBJ1-1,16,NA,CASSLVGQGFSTEAFF,TGTGCCAGCAGCTTAGTAGGGCAGGGCTTTAGCACTGAAGCTTTCTTT
NA,TRBV7-9,TRBJ2-5,15,NA,CASSLVIGESETQYF,TGTGCCAGCAGCTTAGTGATCGGGGAATCGGAGACCCAGTACTTC
TRBD1,TRBV7-7,TRBJ2-5,15,NA,CASSITGTGEETQYF,TGTGCCAGCAGCATAACCGGGACAGGGGAAGAGACCCAGTACTTC
NA,TRBV9,TRBJ1-3,14,NA,CASSGDYSGNTIYF,TGTGCCAGCAGCGGAGACTACTCTGGAAACACCATATATTTT
NA,TRBV5-6,TRBJ2-6,18,NA,CASSLFSSVASGANVLTF,TGTGCCAGCAGCTTATTCTCTTCGGTCGCCTCTGGGGCCAACGTCCTGACTTTC
TRBD1,TRBV7-2,TRBJ1-4,15,NA,CASSLTGYQNEKLFF,TGTGCCAGCAGCTTGACAGGGTATCAAAATGAAAAACTGTTTTTT
TRBD1,TRBV5-6,TRBJ2-7,13,NA,CASSLRQGYEQYF,TGTGCCAGCAGCCTCAGACAGGGTTACGAGCAGTACTTC
NA,TRBV18,TRBJ1-5,14,NA,CASSPLRGNQPQHF,TGTGCCAGCTCACCGCTCCGGGGCAATCAGCCCCAGCATTTT
TRBD2,TRBV6-5,TRBJ2-7,12,NA,CASSSVAGEQYF,TGTGCCAGCAGTTCGGTAGCGGGGGAGCAGTACTTC
TRBD2,TRBV10-2,TRBJ2-7,16,once,CASSDLAGVRGDEQYF,TGCGCCAGCAGTGATTTAGCGGGAGTTCGGGGCGACGAGCAGTACTTC
NA,TRBV19,TRBJ1-5,14,NA,CASSIRYSNQPQHF,TGTGCCAGTAGTATCCGGTATAGCAATCAGCCCCAGCATTTT
NA,TRBV30,TRBJ1-2,11,NA,CAWSMGPGYTF,TGTGCCTGGAGTATGGGCCCGGGCTACACCTTC
TRBD1,TRBV5-8,TRBJ1-5,13,NA,CASSRTGEQPQHF,TGTGCCAGCAGTCGGACAGGGGAACAGCCCCAGCATTTT
TRBD2,TRBV2,TRBJ2-7,17,NA,CASTEWLAGKPGNEQYF,TGTGCCAGCACCGAATGGCTAGCGGGAAAGCCAGGCAACGAGCAGTACTTC
TRBD1,TRBV5-6,TRBJ1-6,14,NA,CASSVGQGDSPLHF,TGTGCCAGCAGCGTCGGACAGGGAGATTCACCCCTCCACTTT
TRBD1,TRBV4-2,TRBJ1-4,14,NA,CASSSGTANEKLFF,TGTGCCAGCAGCTCCGGGACAGCTAATGAAAAACTGTTTTTT
NA,TRBV29-1,TRBJ2-5,12,NA,CSVAGDRGTQYF,TGCAGCGTGGCGGGAGACAGGGGTACCCAGTACTTC
NA,TRBV18,TRBJ2-7,14,NA,CASSPTGPEGEQYF,TGTGCCAGCTCACCGACAGGCCCTGAGGGCGAGCAGTACTTC
TRBD2,TRBV2,TRBJ2-7,16,few,CASSEGSGGKSYEQYF,TGTGCCAGCAGTGAGGGTAGCGGGGGGAAATCCTACGAGCAGTACTTC
TRBD1,TRBV6-1,TRBJ1-2,14,NA,CASSLEGTAYGYTF,TGTGCCAGCAGTCTGGAAGGGACAGCCTATGGCTACACCTTC
NA,TRBV5-1,TRBJ1-1,17,NA,CASSPGQTDPMNTEAFF,TGCGCCAGCAGCCCCGGACAGACTGATCCTATGAACACTGAAGCTTTCTTT